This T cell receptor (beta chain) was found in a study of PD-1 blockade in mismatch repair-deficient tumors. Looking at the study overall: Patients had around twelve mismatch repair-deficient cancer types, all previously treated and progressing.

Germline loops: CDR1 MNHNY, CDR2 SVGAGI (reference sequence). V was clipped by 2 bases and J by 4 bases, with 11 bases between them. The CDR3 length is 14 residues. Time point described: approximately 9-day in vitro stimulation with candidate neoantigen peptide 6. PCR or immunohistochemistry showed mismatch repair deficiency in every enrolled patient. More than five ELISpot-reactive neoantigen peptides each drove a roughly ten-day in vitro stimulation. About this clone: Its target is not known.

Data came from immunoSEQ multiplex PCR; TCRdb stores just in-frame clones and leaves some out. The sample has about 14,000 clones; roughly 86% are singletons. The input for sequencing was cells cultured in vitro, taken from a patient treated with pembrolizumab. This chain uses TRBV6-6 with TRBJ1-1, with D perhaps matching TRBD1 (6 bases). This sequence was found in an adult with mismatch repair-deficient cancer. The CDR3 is CASSYKGEGTEAFF. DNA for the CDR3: TGTGCCAGCAGTTACAAGGGGGAGGGCACTGAAGCTTTCTTT.